This TCR beta chain emerged from a study of shared clonotypes between healthy human individuals. On the study more broadly: A donor's plate count was three for CD4 naive and three for CD4 memory; CD8 naive had two and CD8 memory one. Study-wide points: The naive CD4 repertoires of a handful of donors were compared, and approximately 5% of clonotypes were shared. Only a few donors were included, so the genetic and exposure-history diversity represented was limited.

This CDR3 comprises 13 residues. In germline, CDR1 is SQVTM, CDR2 ANQGSEA. V was clipped by 7 bases and J by 3 bases; unmatched bases: 6. Note on this clone: Its antigen is as yet unknown.

In the source study's methods: ImmunoSEQ gave junction-only sequences without quality scores, so filtering differed. The method was immunoSEQ multiplex PCR; TCRdb's version includes in-frame clones alone and lacks a portion of them. V and J calls and clone size are copied from that table; D and trimming were computed from the DNA. Found here are around 1,000,000 clones, approximately 80% of them singletons; the top ten hold 0.89%. The source material was memory CD4+ T cells from PBMCs. Subset defined: CD45RA-negative fraction. This clonotype was obtained from a man younger than 35 in good health. Some clones in this sample may be carry-over from other donors' samples. V and J are TRBV29-1 and TRBJ1-2, with 9 positions matching TRBD1. CDR3 in amino acids: CSDRTGEDYGYTF. Here the CDR3 DNA reads TGCAGCGATCGGACAGGGGAGGACTATGGCTACACCTTC.